The 16 T cell receptor beta chains given below trace back to one sample, sequenced in a study of blood T cell repertoires in COVID-19. The table came from immunoSEQ multiplex PCR; TCRdb's copy has only in-frame clones and leaves some out. The sample records around 330,000 clones, more than 70% being singletons. The sequencing input was peripheral blood. All receptors derive from a woman in her twenties or thirties with COVID-19, enrolled during active disease.

The chain couples TRBV3-1 (or the pseudogene TRBV3-2) to TRBJ2-1; D gene ambiguous. With 0 bases removed from V and 0 bases from J, the gap between germline ends came to 9 bases. The CDR3 has 16 amino acids. Per the germline V gene, CDR1 is LGHDT and CDR2 is YNNKEL (reference sequence). CDR3 nucleotides: TGTGCCAGCAGCCAAGAAACCCGGAGCTCCTACAATGAGCAGTTCTTC. Translating it yields CASSQETRSSYNEQFF.

The chain uses TRBV9 and TRBJ2-7; tentatively, D is TRBD1 (6 bases). V dropped 3 bases and J dropped 3 bases, with 13 bases sitting between them. CDR1 is SGDLS, CDR2 YYNGEE, per germline. The CDR3 covers 14 residues. The CDR3 nucleotides read TGTGCCAGCAGCGCGGACCTACAGGGCTACGAGCAGTACTTC. Protein product: CASSADLQGYEQYF. The entire variable domain, with the rest obtained from reference TRBV9 and TRBJ2-7, is as follows: DSGVTQTPKHLITATGQRVTLRCSPRSGDLSVYWYQQSLDQGLQFLIQYYNGEERAKGNILERFSAQQFPDLHSELNLSSLELGDSALYFCASSADLQGYEQYFGPGTRLTVT.

V is TRBV27 and J is TRBJ1-6; D gene unclear. CDR1 MNHEY and CDR2 SMNVEV come from the germline V gene (reference sequence). The CDR3 sequence is 15 residues long. Trimming stripped 2 bases from V and 7 bases from J, with 12 bases between. For the CDR3, the DNA is TGTGCCAGCAGTTTAGGAGGGTCCGGGAATTCACCCCTCCACTTT. Its translation is CASSLGGSGNSPLHF.

Comment on this clone: An end of the junction does not agree with germline; a read error may underlie this. The sample contains more than one DNA sequence encoding this CDR3. The J gene is TRBJ2-6, the V gene TRBV29-1, with D tentatively TRBD1 (6 bases). The CDR3 totals 16 residues. The V gene's germline CDR1 is SQVTM and CDR2 ANQGSEA. CDR3 DNA sequence: TGCAGCGTTGAGGGCAGGGGCGTCTCTGGGGCTAACGTCCTGACTTTC. Its translation: CSVEGRGVSGANVLTF.

The CDR3 spells CASSRDRGDEQYV. The CDR3 DNA reads TGTGCCAGCAGCCGGGACAGGGGCGACGAGCAGTACGTC. V usage is TRBV6-5 and J usage is TRBJ2-7, with 10 positions matching TRBD1. The germline V gene has CDR1 MNHEY and CDR2 SVGAGI. This CDR3 has 13 residues. Losses at the gene ends were 6 bases for V and 5 bases for J; bases not matched to a gene: 4.

The V and J genes are TRBV6-5 and TRBJ2-3; 8 bases align to TRBD1. Unmatched junction bases numbered 7, after V lost 8 bases and J lost 3 bases. CDR1 and CDR2 from the germline V gene are MNHEY and SVGAGI. This CDR3 region has 14 residues. The CDR3 DNA reads as TGTGCCAGCCTGGACAGGGTTAGAACAGATACGCAGTATTTT. It is translated as CASLDRVRTDTQYF.

The V call is TRBV3-1 (or the pseudogene TRBV3-2), the J call TRBJ2-7; possible D gene TRBD1, 5 bases. Per germline, CDR1 LGHDT and CDR2 YNNKEL (reference sequence). CDR3 length: 12 amino acids. V was trimmed by 1 base and J by 6 bases, leaving 7 bases between them. The CDR3 DNA is TGTGCCAGCAGCCAAGGTAGGGGCGAGCAGTACGTC. It is translated as CASSQGRGEQYV.

This clone has ten or more counts. The genes are TRBV2 and TRBJ1-5, with a possible D match to TRBD1 (5 bases). The V and J ends lost 6 bases and 5 bases respectively, with 8 bases between them. CDR3 length: 12 amino acids. Germline V gives CDR1 SNHLY, CDR2 FYNNEI. The CDR3, as DNA: TGTGCCAGCAGGGCCAGGGATCAGCCCCAGCATTTT. This encodes CASRARDQPQHF.

The chain uses TRBV2 and TRBJ2-7, with a possible D match to TRBD2 (6 bases). The V end was cut by 7 bases, the J end by 5 bases, with 12 bases between. This CDR3 comprises 12 residues. Germline CDR1 SNHLY, CDR2 FYNNEI. The CDR3 here is CASNGGRHEQYV. The CDR3 region has the DNA TGTGCCAGCAACGGTGGGAGGCACGAGCAGTACGTC.

J is TRBJ2-1 and V is TRBV10-2, with 11 bases identical to TRBD2. Germline CDR1 and CDR2: WSHSY and SAAADI. CDR3 length: 15 residues. Losses at the gene ends were 7 bases for V and 5 bases for J; bases not matched to a gene: 7. CDR3 amino acids: CASKIAGGPHNEQFF. The CDR3 region has the DNA TGCGCCAGCAAGATAGCGGGGGGGCCCCACAATGAGCAGTTCTTC.

V gene TRBV28 combines with J gene TRBJ2-7; TRBD1 matches 11 bases. V gave up 5 bases and J gave up 6 bases; unmatched junction bases: 6. Germline-derived CDR1 and CDR2 are MDHEN and SYDVKM. This CDR3 spans 14 amino acids. The CDR3: CASSDGQGAPEQYF. The CDR3 region has the DNA TGTGCCAGCAGTGATGGACAGGGGGCTCCCGAGCAGTACTTC.

The CDR3 spells CASSATGTGANYGYTF. CDR3 coding DNA: TGTGCCAGCAGTGCAACCGGGACAGGGGCCAACTATGGCTACACCTTC. The chain is built from TRBV6-1 and TRBJ1-2, with TRBD1 matching 10 bases. This CDR3 has 16 residues. With V trimmed by 4 bases and J by 2 bases, 7 bases remained unmatched. CDR1 is MNHNS, CDR2 SASEGT, per germline.

The chain recombines TRBV10-2 with TRBJ1-1, with TRBD1 matching 9 bases. Trimming removed 6 bases from V and 4 bases from J; junction bases left unmatched: 3. Germline V CDR1 and CDR2: WSHSY, SAAADI. The CDR3 loop spans 13 amino acids. CDR3 sequence: CASRGQGITEAFF. The CDR3, as DNA: TGCGCCAGCAGGGGACAGGGAATCACTGAAGCTTTCTTT.

The rearrangement links TRBV7-3 to TRBJ2-1; D possibly corresponds to TRBD1 (5 bases). The CDR3 has 12 residues. Germline CDR1 SGHTA, CDR2 FQGTGA. The V end was cut by 2 bases, the J end by 6 bases, with 5 bases between. The CDR3 DNA is TGTGCCAGCAGCTTAGACAGCAATGAGCAGTTCTTC. Its translation: CASSLDSNEQFF.

In nucleotides, the CDR3 is TGTGCCAGCAGTGAAGGACTGAGCAGCAATCAGCCCCAGCATTTT. This gives the protein CASSEGLSSNQPQHF. The genes are TRBV2 and TRBJ1-5; D gene unclear. The V and J ends lost 1 base and 1 base respectively, with 8 bases between them. Germline CDR1 SNHLY, CDR2 FYNNEI. The CDR3 is made up of 15 amino acids.

This chain connects TRBV2 to TRBJ1-1; the match to TRBD1 covers 8 bases. V lost 6 bases and J lost 5; bases outside the gene matches: 8. CDR3 length: 14 residues. Germline V lookup: CDR1 SNHLY, CDR2 FYNNEI. CDR3 residues: CASSLQGAGTEAFF. CDR3 nucleotides: TGTGCCAGCAGCCTCCAGGGGGCAGGGACTGAAGCTTTCTTT.